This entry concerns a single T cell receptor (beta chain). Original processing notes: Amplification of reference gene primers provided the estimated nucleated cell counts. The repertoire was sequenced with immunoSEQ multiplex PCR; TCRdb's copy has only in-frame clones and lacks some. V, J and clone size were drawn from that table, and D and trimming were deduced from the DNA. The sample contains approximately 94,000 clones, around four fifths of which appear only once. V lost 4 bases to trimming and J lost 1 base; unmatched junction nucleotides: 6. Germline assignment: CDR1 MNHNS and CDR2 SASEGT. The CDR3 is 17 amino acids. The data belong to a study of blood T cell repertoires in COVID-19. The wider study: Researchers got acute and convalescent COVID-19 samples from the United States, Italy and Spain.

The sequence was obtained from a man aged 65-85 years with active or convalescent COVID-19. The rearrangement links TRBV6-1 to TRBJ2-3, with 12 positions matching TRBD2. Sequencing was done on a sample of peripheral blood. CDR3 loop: CASSAGLAGWGTDTQYF. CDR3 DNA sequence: TGTGCCAGCAGTGCGGGACTAGCGGGTTGGGGCACAGATACGCAGTATTTT.